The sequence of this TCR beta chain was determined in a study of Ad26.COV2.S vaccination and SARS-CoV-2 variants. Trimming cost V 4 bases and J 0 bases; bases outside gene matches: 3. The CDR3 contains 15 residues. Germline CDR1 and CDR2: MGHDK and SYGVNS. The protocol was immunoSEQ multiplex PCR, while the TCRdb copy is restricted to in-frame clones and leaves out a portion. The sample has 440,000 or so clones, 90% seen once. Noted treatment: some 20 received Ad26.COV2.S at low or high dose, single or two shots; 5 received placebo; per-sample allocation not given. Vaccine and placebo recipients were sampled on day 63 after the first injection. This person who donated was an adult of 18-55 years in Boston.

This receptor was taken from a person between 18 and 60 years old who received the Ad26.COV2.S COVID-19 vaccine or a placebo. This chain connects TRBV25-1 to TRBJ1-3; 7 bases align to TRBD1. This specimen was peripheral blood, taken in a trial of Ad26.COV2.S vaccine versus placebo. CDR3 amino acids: CASSAGTVSGNTIYF. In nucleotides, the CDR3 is TGTGCCAGCAGTGCCGGGACAGTCTCTGGAAACACCATATATTTT.